This T cell receptor beta chain was identified in a study of cytomegalovirus exposure and HLA in healthy donors. The PCR was carried out with 60 Vbeta primers and 13 Jbeta primers. TCRdb's copy holds only in-frame clones and misses some; the assay was immunoSEQ multiplex PCR. Of about 80,000 clones in the sample, approximately 80% were seen once. The CDR3 is 15 amino acids. CDR1 and CDR2 (germline): KGHSY, FQNENV. The V end was cut by 3 bases, the J end by 4 bases, with 10 bases between. Overall study results and limits: A few chains tied to CMV proved CMV antigen-specific in vitro.

Comment on this clone: Its antigen is currently unknown.

Material for sequencing was PBMCs. This clonotype was sampled from a man aged 50 or older in good health and CMV-seronegative. V usage is TRBV16 and J usage is TRBJ1-6; D is unclear. The CDR3 coding sequence is TGTGCCAGCAGCCAGGGCCGAGGGTATAATTCACCCCTCCACTTT. Translating it yields CASSQGRGYNSPLHF.